This T cell receptor beta chain was captured by sequencing in a study of molecular identifiers for immune sequencing clone quantification. Across the study: In replicates, RNA from roughly 18,000 or 92,000 naive CD8 cells was split five ways, four sequenced.

The CDR3 loop spans 19 amino acids. The junction had 14 bases not matched to a gene; V was cut back by 1 base and J by 4 bases. Germline values: CDR1 LGHNA, CDR2 YNFKEQ. As regards this clonotype: Its matching antigen is unknown.

Study-level results: Clones that had above 20 RNA copies took up over 99% of effector molecules but under 1% in naive cells.

A CD8+CD4-CCR7+CD45RA+ phenotype served as the sorting definition for naive CD8 T cells. TCRdb itself ran the PCR reads through MiXCR, one entry per CDR3 protein. The sample records approximately 500,000 distinct CDR3 sequences, roughly 25% being singletons. The rearrangement joins TRBV4-2 to TRBJ2-2; 8 bases map to TRBD1. The sample was naive CD8+ T cells from blood, with Jurkat cell RNA spiked in. Subset reported: FACS-sorted CD8+CD4-CCR7+CD45RA+ naive T cells. This clonotype originated in a human donor in good health. Some libraries in this study had Jurkat cell RNA spiked in. The CDR3 here is CASSQARTGLAGGTGELFF. CDR3 DNA sequence: TGTGCCAGCAGCCAAGCGAGGACAGGGCTCGCTGGGGGCACCGGGGAGCTGTTTTTT.